Listed here are 10 T cell receptor beta chains from one sample, sequenced in a study of T cell responses to AZD1222 COVID-19 vaccine. Sequencing used immunoSEQ multiplex PCR; TCRdb keeps in-frame clones, though not all of them. The data contain 100,000 or so clones, around 76% of them seen just once; the ten biggest clones take up approximately 5.1%. The specimen was peripheral blood, collected on day 0 of AZD1222 vaccination. The source of these receptors is an adult in good health.

This CDR3 is CATSRVRVFNEQFF. DNA of the CDR3: TGTGCCACCAGCAGAGTTCGGGTTTTTAATGAGCAGTTCTTC. The chain employs TRBV15 and TRBJ2-1, with D unclear. Trimming removed 1 base at V and 7 bases at J, with 11 bases between. CDR3 size: 14 residues. Germline V gene lookup returns CDR1 LNHNV and CDR2 YYDKDF (reference sequence).

In its sample, this clone was seen a few times. The rearrangement joins TRBV18 to TRBJ2-2; TRBD1 is a possible D gene (5 bases). V lost 2 bases, J lost 1 base, and 11 bases lay in between. The CDR3 extends over 16 amino acids. The germline gives CDR1 KGHSH, CDR2 LQKENI. The CDR3 region is CASSPFGALNTGELFF. The CDR3 coding sequence is TGTGCCAGCTCACCATTTGGGGCACTGAACACCGGGGAGCTGTTTTTT.

The CDR3 region is CASSGSRDRGNQPQHF. The CDR3 DNA is TGTGCCAGCAGTGGATCCCGGGACAGGGGTAATCAGCCCCAGCATTTT. The rearrangement links TRBV2 to TRBJ1-5, with 10 positions matching TRBD1. Germline V gives CDR1 SNHLY, CDR2 FYNNEI. CDR3 length: 16 amino acids. The V segment lost 4 bases and the J segment 4 bases; nucleotides outside the gene matches: 7.

CDR3 sequence reads: CASSLAAVNGYTF. CDR3 nucleotide sequence: TGCGCCAGCAGCTTGGCTGCAGTGAATGGCTACACCTTC. The chain is built from TRBV5-1 and TRBJ1-2; D is unresolved. CDR1 and CDR2 (germline): SGHRS, YFSETQ. Trimming pared 0 bases from V and 6 bases from J, leaving 9 bases between. The CDR3 is 13 amino acids.

V gene TRBV19 combines with J gene TRBJ1-2; 7 bases line up with TRBD1. V shed 5 bases and J 7 bases; nucleotides not matched to a gene: 7. Germline values: CDR1 LNHDA, CDR2 SQIVND (reference sequence). The CDR3 totals 13 residues. The chain's CDR3 is CASSFVTGSGYTF. The DNA of the CDR3 is TGTGCCAGTAGTTTTGTGACAGGGTCTGGCTACACCTTC.

About this clone itself: Other DNA sequences in this specimen translate into the identical CDR3. This sequence joins TRBV6-2 or TRBV6-3 and TRBJ1-5; the D gene is possibly TRBD1 (5 bases). Germline V lookup: CDR1 MNHEY, CDR2 SVGEGT. The CDR3 spans 14 residues. V dropped 2 bases and J dropped 0 bases, with 5 bases sitting between them. The CDR3 coding sequence is TGTGCCAGCAGTTACGGGGCTAGCAATCAGCCCCAGCATTTT. Translation: CASSYGASNQPQHF.

J is TRBJ2-1 and V is TRBV5-1, with 9 bases lining up with TRBD1. The V segment lost 4 bases and the J segment 3 bases; nucleotides outside the gene matches: 8. CDR3 length equals 16 residues. Germline CDR1 reads SGHRS; CDR2 reads YFSETQ. The CDR3 DNA is TGCGCCAGCAGCCCGGGTGGACAGGGGAACTACAATGAGCAGTTCTTC. This translates into CASSPGGQGNYNEQFF.

CDR3: CASSLVVGQRNQPQHF. The CDR3 DNA sequence: TGTGCCAGCAGCTTAGTAGTTGGACAGCGAAATCAGCCCCAGCATTTT. V and J are TRBV7-2 and TRBJ1-5, with D perhaps matching TRBD1 (6 bases). V was trimmed by 1 base and J by 4 bases, leaving 14 bases between them. Germline assignment: CDR1 SGHTA and CDR2 FQGNSA. This CDR3 has 16 amino acids.

V gene TRBV30 combines with J gene TRBJ2-1, with TRBD2 matching 7 bases. The CDR3 covers 15 residues. From germline, CDR1 is GTSNPN and CDR2 SVGIG (reference sequence). With 0 bases clipped from V and 3 bases from J, the junction kept 5 bases outside the gene matches. The CDR3 reads CAWSVPLADYNEQFF. DNA for the CDR3: TGTGCCTGGAGTGTACCCCTAGCGGACTACAATGAGCAGTTCTTC.

This clone was seen just once. The V and J genes are TRBV25-1 and TRBJ2-2; 10 positions agree with TRBD1. The CDR3 is 17 residues long. Trimming cost V 2 bases and J 1 base; bases outside gene matches: 4. CDR1 and CDR2 (germline): MGHDK, SYGVNS. The CDR3: CASSERQGAMNTGELFF. CDR3 sequence (DNA): TGTGCCAGCAGTGAACGACAGGGGGCTATGAACACCGGGGAGCTGTTTTTT.